The next 21 T cell receptor beta chains were all read from a single sample in a study of shared clonotypes between healthy human individuals. Some clones are missing from TCRdb's copy, which holds only in-frame ones; the method was immunoSEQ multiplex PCR. This sample has over 2 million clones, with 95% found just once. The sequencing sample was made of naive CD4+ T cells sorted from blood. Subset meaning: CD45RA+ positively selected. Receptors were obtained from a man aged 18 to 30 in good health.

The V call is TRBV27, the J call TRBJ1-2, with 8 bases lining up with TRBD1. CDR1 is MNHEY, CDR2 SMNVEV, per germline (reference sequence). V trimming: 5 bases; J trimming: 11 bases; junction bases outside the gene matches: 19. The CDR3 extends over 16 amino acids. CDR3 in DNA: TGTGCCAGCAGTCCGATCCCAGGGGGCGGATACTCTCCGTACACCTTC. It is translated as CASSPIPGGGYSPYTF.

This clone was picked up one time. V and J are TRBV27 and TRBJ2-3; D could derive from TRBD1 or TRBD2 (5 bases each). CDR3 size: 11 residues. The V and J ends lost 1 base and 9 bases respectively, with 5 bases between them. Looked up from germline, CDR1 is MNHEY and CDR2 is SMNVEV (reference sequence). The CDR3 region is CASSLWDTQYF. As DNA, the CDR3 is TGTGCCAGCAGTTTATGGGACACGCAGTATTTT.

This chain connects TRBV19 to TRBJ2-1; TRBD2 agrees at 11 bases. The CDR3 contains 15 residues. In germline, CDR1 is LNHDA, CDR2 SQIVND (reference sequence). Trimming at V came to 5 bases and at J to 7 bases, leaving 7 bases not matched to a gene. The CDR3 nucleotides read TGTGCCAGTAGTTTATTTAGCGGGGGGGAAAATGAGCAGTTCTTC. Encoded protein: CASSLFSGGENEQFF.

The CDR3 loop is CASSLQGPNYEQYF. The CDR3 DNA is TGTGCCAGCAGCTTGCAGGGGCCAAACTACGAGCAGTACTTC. The chain joins TRBV7-8 to TRBJ2-7; a possible D gene is TRBD1 (6 bases). With 3 bases removed from V and 3 bases from J, the gap between germline ends came to 12 bases. The length of the CDR3 is 14 residues. The germline gives CDR1 SGHVS, CDR2 FQNEAQ.

This clone has only one observation. The genes are TRBV29-1 and TRBJ1-1; maybe TRBD1 (5 bases). Trimming left V 4 bases short and J 7 bases short, with 22 bases between. Germline V gene lookup returns CDR1 SQVTM and CDR2 ANQGSEA. This CDR3 has 15 residues. The CDR3 bases are TGCAGCGTTGGGACCAGCCGACAGTTAGTAGGTGAAGCTTTCTTT. Translated: CSVGTSRQLVGEAFF.

The chain is built from TRBV2 and TRBJ1-5, with 8 bases that match TRBD1. V lost 6 bases and J lost 5; bases outside the gene matches: 6. The CDR3 length is 14 residues. The germline V gene has CDR1 SNHLY and CDR2 FYNNEI. Here the CDR3 reads CASRVDRVDQPQHF. CDR3 sequence (DNA): TGTGCCAGCAGGGTGGACAGGGTGGATCAGCCCCAGCATTTT.

This clone has just a few counts. V is TRBV30 and J is TRBJ1-2, with D perhaps matching TRBD1 (5 bases). This CDR3 comprises 13 residues. Germline V gene data show CDR1 as GTSNPN and CDR2 as SVGIG (reference sequence). The V end was cut by 1 base, the J end by 5 bases, with 11 bases between. Written as DNA, the CDR3 is TGTGCCTGGAGTGGGGGACTATTGTATGGCTACACCTTC. Translated: CAWSGGLLYGYTF.

J is TRBJ2-1 and V is TRBV11-2; 8 bases line up with TRBD2. Germline V lookup: CDR1 SGHAT, CDR2 FQNNGV. J gave up 4 bases and V 5 bases, and 16 bases lay outside the gene matches. The CDR3 consists of 18 residues. CDR3: CASSKAQGTSSRYNEQFF. The CDR3 DNA reads TGTGCCAGCAGCAAAGCCCAGGGGACTAGTTCGAGGTACAATGAGCAGTTCTTC.

This chain uses TRBV30 with TRBJ1-2, with D possibly matching TRBD1 (6 bases). The CDR3 consists of 12 residues. Deletions cut 2 bases from V and 9 bases from J, with 13 bases between. Germline loops: CDR1 GTSNPN, CDR2 SVGIG (reference sequence). CDR3 in amino acids: CAWSPLDSRYTF. The CDR3 nucleotides read TGTGCCTGGAGTCCCTTGGACAGTCGCTACACCTTC.

The chain joins TRBV7-2 to TRBJ2-5; D gene uncertain. The CDR3 sequence is 14 residues long. V lost 4 bases, J lost 0 bases, and 9 bases lay in between. The germline V gene has CDR1 SGHTA and CDR2 FQGNSA. This CDR3 reads CASSSRRDQETQYF. The DNA for the CDR3 is TGTGCCAGCAGCTCCAGACGGGACCAAGAGACCCAGTACTTC. Using reference TRBV7-2 and TRBJ2-5 for the parts outside the CDR3, the full variable domain is GAGVSQSPSNKVTEKGKDVELRCDPISGHTALYWYRQSLGQGLEFLIYFQGNSAPDKSGLPSDRFSAERTGGSVSTLTIQRTQQEDSAVYLCASSSRRDQETQYFGPGTRLLVL.

This chain joins TRBV7-2 and TRBJ1-1, with D hard to call. Trimming removed 0 bases from V and 0 bases from J, with 14 bases in between. The CDR3 spans 17 residues. The germline V gene has CDR1 SGHTA and CDR2 FQGNSA. As DNA, the CDR3 is TGTGCCAGCAGCTTAGCGCAGGTAGGCAGTCTGAACACTGAAGCTTTCTTT. Translation: CASSLAQVGSLNTEAFF. The full variable domain, in which reference TRBV7-2 and TRBJ1-1 provide the parts outside the CDR3, is GAGVSQSPSNKVTEKGKDVELRCDPISGHTALYWYRQSLGQGLEFLIYFQGNSAPDKSGLPSDRFSAERTGGSVSTLTIQRTQQEDSAVYLCASSLAQVGSLNTEAFFGQGTRLTVV.

The chain recombines TRBV18 with TRBJ2-7; D is unresolved. Per the germline V gene, CDR1 is KGHSH and CDR2 is LQKENI. The CDR3 covers 15 residues. The V end lost 6 bases, the J end lost 2 bases, and 17 bases lay between the germline ends. CDR3 region: CASSLFEGSAYEQYF. CDR3 in DNA: TGTGCCAGCTCGTTGTTTGAAGGCAGTGCCTACGAGCAGTACTTC.

The chain is built from TRBV9 and TRBJ2-4; D may match TRBD1 or TRBD2 (5 bases each). This CDR3 has 15 residues. Per the germline V gene, CDR1 is SGDLS and CDR2 is YYNGEE. Trimming cost V 3 bases and J 4 bases, with 14 bases left between them. The CDR3 reads CASSASGTEKNIQYF. The CDR3 DNA reads as TGTGCCAGCAGCGCCTCCGGGACGGAAAAAAACATTCAGTACTTC.

The rearrangement uses TRBV21-1 and TRBJ2-1; no check of the table's D call, TRBD2, against the DNA was made. TRBV21-1 is reported as a pseudogene. The length of the CDR3 is 17 residues. DNA of the CDR3: TGTGCCAGCAGCAAAGTGGCGGGAAGAACCTCCTACAATGAGCAGTTCTTC. This codes for CASSKVAGRTSYNEQFF.

The rearrangement links TRBV30 to TRBJ2-3, with 8 bases fitting TRBD1. This CDR3 comprises 15 residues. The junction had 6 bases not matched to a gene; V was cut back by 3 bases and J by 1 base. CDR1 GTSNPN and CDR2 SVGIG come from the germline V gene (reference sequence). CDR3 coding DNA: TGTGCCTGGAGCAGCGGACAGGGAGGCACAGATACGCAGTATTTT. It translates to CAWSSGQGGTDTQYF.

The chain employs TRBV5-1 and TRBJ2-6; D not certain. Looked up from germline, CDR1 is SGHRS and CDR2 is YFSETQ. With 3 bases removed from V and 0 bases from J, the gap between germline ends came to 7 bases. The CDR3 length is 15 residues. CDR3 sequence reads: CASSSPHSGANVLTF. The CDR3 DNA is TGCGCCAGCAGCTCACCACACTCTGGGGCCAACGTCCTGACTTTC. Combining the CDR3 with reference TRBV5-1 and TRBJ2-6 gives the whole variable domain KAGVTQTPRYLIKTRGQQVTLSCSPISGHRSVSWYQQTPGQGLQFLFEYFSETQRNKGNFPGRFSGRQFSNSRSEMNVSTLELGDSALYLCASSSPHSGANVLTFGAGSRLTVL.

The rearrangement links TRBV4-3 to TRBJ2-5; the match to TRBD2 covers 7 bases. V was clipped by 1 base and J by 5 bases; unmatched bases: 1. The CDR3 is made up of 13 amino acids. Germline lookup yields CDR1 LGHNA and CDR2 YSLEER. The CDR3 DNA sequence: TGCGCCAGCAGCCAAGTCGGGGGGGAGACCCAGTACTTC. Its protein is CASSQVGGETQYF.

This clone has only one observation. The rearrangement joins TRBV19 to TRBJ1-1, with 8 bases identical to TRBD1. V shed 7 bases and J 3 bases; nucleotides not matched to a gene: 10. Germline values: CDR1 LNHDA, CDR2 SQIVND (reference sequence). The CDR3 loop spans 15 amino acids. This CDR3 reads CASTTMWTGHTEAFF. The CDR3 nucleotides are TGTGCCAGTACCACCATGTGGACAGGGCACACTGAAGCTTTCTTT. Variable domain in full (rest from reference TRBV19 and TRBJ1-1): DGGITQSPKYLFRKEGQNVTLSCEQNLNHDAMYWYRQDPGQGLRLIYYSQIVNDFQKGDIAEGYSVSREKKESFPLTVTSAQKNPTAFYLCASTTMWTGHTEAFFGQGTRLTVV.

This chain connects TRBV11-2 to TRBJ1-2, with a tentative D call TRBD1 (6 bases). The V end was cut by 3 bases, the J end by 4 bases, with 9 bases between. The CDR3 has 13 amino acids. Germline CDR1 is SGHAT and CDR2 is FQNNGV. The CDR3 DNA sequence: TGTGCCAGCAGCTTTGGACAGATCTATGGCTACACCTTC. It specifies CASSFGQIYGYTF.

The gene calls are TRBV28 and TRBJ2-5; maybe TRBD1 (6 bases). Trimming removed 7 bases at V and 4 bases at J, with 13 bases between. The CDR3 spans 13 residues. In germline, CDR1 is MDHEN, CDR2 SYDVKM. In nucleotides, the CDR3 is TGTGCCAGCATCTCGACAGGTCTAGAGACCCAGTACTTC. It translates to CASISTGLETQYF.

The table lists this clone with a count of one. This chain connects TRBV29-1 to TRBJ1-2, with 9 bases identical to TRBD1. The CDR3 loop spans 13 amino acids. CDR1 is SQVTM, CDR2 ANQGSEA, per germline. Losses at the gene ends were 4 bases for V and 8 bases for J; bases not matched to a gene: 8. CDR3: CSVGDRVLSGYTF. CDR3 nucleotides: TGCAGCGTTGGGGACAGGGTTTTATCAGGCTACACCTTC.